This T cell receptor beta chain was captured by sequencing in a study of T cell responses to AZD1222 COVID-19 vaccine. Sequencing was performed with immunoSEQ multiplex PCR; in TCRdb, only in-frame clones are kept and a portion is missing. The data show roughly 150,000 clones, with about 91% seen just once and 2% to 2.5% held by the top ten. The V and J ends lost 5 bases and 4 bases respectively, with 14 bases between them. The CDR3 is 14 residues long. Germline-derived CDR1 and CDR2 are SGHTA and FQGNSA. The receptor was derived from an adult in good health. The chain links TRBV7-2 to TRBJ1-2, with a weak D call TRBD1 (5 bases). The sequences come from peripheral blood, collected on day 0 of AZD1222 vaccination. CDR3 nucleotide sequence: TGTGCCAGCAGCGAAGCAGGGCTTTCCTATGGCTACACCTTC. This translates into CASSEAGLSYGYTF.